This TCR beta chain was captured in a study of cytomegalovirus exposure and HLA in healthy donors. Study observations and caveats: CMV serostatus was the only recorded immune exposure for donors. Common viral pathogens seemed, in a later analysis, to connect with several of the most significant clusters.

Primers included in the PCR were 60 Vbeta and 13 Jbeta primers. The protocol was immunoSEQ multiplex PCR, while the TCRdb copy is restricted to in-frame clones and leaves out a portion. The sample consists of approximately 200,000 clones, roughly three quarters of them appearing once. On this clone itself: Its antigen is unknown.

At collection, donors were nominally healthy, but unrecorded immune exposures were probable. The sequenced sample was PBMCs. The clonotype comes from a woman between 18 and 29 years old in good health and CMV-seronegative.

The CDR3 DNA is TGCGCCAGCAGTGAGATGAGACAGGGGGCAACAGATACGCAGTATTTT. This encodes CASSEMRQGATDTQYF. The rearrangement links TRBV10-1 to TRBJ2-3, with TRBD1 matching over 10 bases. The CDR3 has 16 residues. Looked up from germline, CDR1 is WNHNN and CDR2 is SYGVQD (reference sequence). Germline trimming cut 2 bases from V and 3 bases from J; bases unmatched to any gene: 5.